Following are 7 T cell receptor beta chains from one sample sequenced in a study of graft-versus-host responses after intestinal transplantation. Their recognized antigens are unknown. Sequenced by immunoSEQ multiplex PCR; TCRdb stores in-frame clones only, minus some. Of around 71,000 clones listed, over 85% are singletons. Sequenced material: unstimulated CD8+ T cells sorted from spleen or lymph node cells, taken before intestinal transplant. All receptors come from a human donor who received an intestinal transplant.

The chain couples TRBV9 to TRBJ1-2; 10 positions match TRBD1. V gave up 4 bases and J gave up 8 bases; unmatched junction bases: 11. In germline, CDR1 is SGDLS, CDR2 YYNGEE. The CDR3 is made up of 15 amino acids. The CDR3 here is CASSNMGQGHEGYTF. CDR3 DNA: TGTGCCAGCAGCAACATGGGACAGGGGCATGAGGGCTACACCTTC. The full variable domain, its missing parts supplied by reference TRBV9 and TRBJ1-2, is DSGVTQTPKHLITATGQRVTLRCSPRSGDLSVYWYQQSLDQGLQFLIQYYNGEERAKGNILERFSAQQFPDLHSELNLSSLELGDSALYFCASSNMGQGHEGYTFGSGTRLTVV.

The rearrangement links TRBV9 to TRBJ2-7; 8 bases are shared with TRBD1. Germline-derived CDR1 and CDR2 are SGDLS and YYNGEE. After removal of 3 bases from V and 3 bases from J, the junction contained 5 bases not matched to a gene. This CDR3 comprises 14 residues. Here the CDR3 DNA reads TGTGCCAGCAGCGAGACAGGGGATGACTACGAGCAGTACTTC. This gives the protein CASSETGDDYEQYF. The complete variable domain, with remaining parts taken from reference TRBV9 and TRBJ2-7, reads DSGVTQTPKHLITATGQRVTLRCSPRSGDLSVYWYQQSLDQGLQFLIQYYNGEERAKGNILERFSAQQFPDLHSELNLSSLELGDSALYFCASSETGDDYEQYFGPGTRLTVT.

This clone was seen once. The chain employs TRBV7-9 and TRBJ2-3; D may be TRBD2 (6 bases). CDR3 size: 13 residues. The ends were cut back, 5 bases at V and 6 bases at J, with 12 bases in the middle. CDR1 is SEHNR and CDR2 is FQNEAQ in the germline V gene (reference sequence). CDR3 residues: CASSGAGSDTQYF. CDR3 DNA sequence: TGTGCCAGCAGCGGTGCGGGGAGCGATACGCAGTATTTT.

The rearrangement joins TRBV27 to TRBJ2-5; tentatively, D is TRBD2 (5 bases). The ends were cut back, 6 bases at V and 1 base at J, with 18 bases in the middle. The germline V gene encodes CDR1 MNHEY and CDR2 SMNVEV (reference sequence). The CDR3 has 16 residues. The CDR3 reads CASSEGMAKLQETQYF. The CDR3, as DNA: TGTGCCAGCAGCGAGGGAATGGCCAAACTCCAAGAGACCCAGTACTTC.

Only one count was recorded for this clone. The chain has TRBV9 and TRBJ2-3; either TRBD1 or TRBD2 may fit D (5 bases each). CDR1 and CDR2 from the germline V gene are SGDLS and YYNGEE. V lost 0 bases to trimming and J lost 6 bases, with 17 bases between them. This CDR3 region has 16 residues. This CDR3 is CASSVEGDGGRDTQYF. The CDR3 DNA reads as TGTGCCAGCAGCGTAGAAGGGGACGGCGGTAGGGATACGCAGTATTTT.

This chain joins TRBV27 and TRBJ1-5; 10 bases are a match to TRBD1. Germline V gene sequence: CDR1 MNHEY, CDR2 SMNVEV (reference sequence). Trimming removed 3 bases from V and 5 bases from J; junction bases left unmatched: 7. The length of the CDR3 is 16 residues. CDR3 residues: CASSLTGGFSHQPQHF. In DNA form, the CDR3 reads TGTGCCAGCAGTTTGACAGGGGGCTTCAGTCATCAGCCCCAGCATTTT.

This sequence joins TRBV15 and TRBJ2-3; the match to TRBD2 covers 14 bases. Germline CDR1 is LNHNV and CDR2 is YYDKDF (reference sequence). The CDR3 spans 20 residues. The V gene end was trimmed by 0 bases and the J gene end by 3 bases; junction bases not matched to a gene: 11. The CDR3 DNA is TGTGCCACCAGCAGAGATGGGACTAGCGGGAGCCGGAGGGGGACAGATACGCAGTATTTT. It yields the protein CATSRDGTSGSRRGTDTQYF.